Listed here are 9 T cell receptor beta chains from one sample, sequenced in a study of blood T cell repertoires in COVID-19. TCRdb's table, derived via immunoSEQ multiplex PCR, lists solely in-frame clones and lacks some. The sample records approximately 330,000 clones, around 90% being singletons. The sample taken for sequencing was peripheral blood. Receptors originate from a man between 25 and 39 years old with COVID-19, enrolled during active disease.

This chain joins TRBV5-1 and TRBJ2-1; D is ambiguous. Trimming removed 1 base at V and 5 bases at J, with 4 bases between. CDR1 and CDR2 from the germline V gene are SGHRS and YFSETQ. This CDR3 has 12 amino acids. CDR3 sequence: CASSLTDNEQFF. Here the CDR3 DNA reads TGCGCCAGCAGCTTGACAGACAATGAGCAGTTCTTC.

The gene calls are TRBV27 and TRBJ1-1, with a weak D call TRBD1 (6 bases). V was clipped by 7 bases and J by 4 bases, with 16 bases between them. Germline CDR1 reads MNHEY; CDR2 reads SMNVEV (reference sequence). The CDR3 has 14 residues. CDR3 protein: CASTLKGGFTEAFF. CDR3 in DNA: TGTGCCAGCACCCTCAAGGGGGGGTTCACTGAAGCTTTCTTT.

The chain recombines TRBV24-1 with TRBJ2-1; tentatively, D is TRBD2 (7 bases). The CDR3 extends over 19 amino acids. Looked up from germline, CDR1 is KGHDR and CDR2 is SFDVKD. Trimming shortened V by 3 bases and J by 0 bases, and 20 bases separated the two germline ends. CDR3 sequence (DNA): TGTGCCACCAGTGATGATGGACTAGGGGGAACTGGCTCCTACAATGAGCAGTTCTTC. As protein: CATSDDGLGGTGSYNEQFF.

This chain joins TRBV28 and TRBJ2-7; possible D gene TRBD1, 5 bases. This CDR3 has 15 residues. Germline-derived CDR1 and CDR2 are MDHEN and SYDVKM. V was shortened by 5 bases and J by 5 bases, with 19 bases between the two germline ends. The CDR3 region is CASSPPLTERNEQYF. CDR3 DNA: TGTGCCAGCAGTCCACCCCTGACAGAAAGGAACGAGCAGTACTTC. Complete variable domain (other parts from reference TRBV28 and TRBJ2-7): DVKVTQSSRYLVKRTGEKVFLECVQDMDHENMFWYRQDPGLGLRLIYFSYDVKMKEKGDIPEGYSVSREKKERFSLILESASTNQTSMYLCASSPPLTERNEQYFGPGTRLTVT.

The genes are TRBV20-1 and TRBJ1-6; no reliable D call. The V end lost 3 bases, the J end lost 0 bases, and 9 bases lay between the germline ends. Germline V CDR1 and CDR2: DFQATT, SNEGSKA (reference sequence). The CDR3 extends over 15 amino acids. The DNA for the CDR3 is TGCAGTGCTAGTATCGGGAGCTCCTATAATTCACCCCTCCACTTT. Translation: CSASIGSSYNSPLHF.

The table lists this clone with a count of one. One base away lies a much larger clone, so this may be a sequencing read error. At the DNA level, this CDR3 is encoded by other sequences in the same sample as well. The chain is built from TRBV7-8 and TRBJ1-1; TRBD1 agrees at 7 bases. CDR1 SGHVS and CDR2 FQNEAQ come from the germline V gene. Trimming took 5 bases from V and 0 from J; bases not matched to a gene: 3. The CDR3 has 14 residues. CDR3 coding DNA: TGTGCCAGCAGCCAGGGACAGTTGAACACTGAAGCTTTCTTT. This gives the protein CASSQGQLNTEAFF.

The gene calls are TRBV5-1 and TRBJ2-5, with a tentative D call TRBD1 (5 bases). The V gene's germline CDR1 is SGHRS and CDR2 YFSETQ. V dropped 1 base and J dropped 3 bases, with 13 bases sitting between them. This CDR3 comprises 15 residues. The DNA for the CDR3 is TGCGCCAGCAGCTTGAGGGGTTATAGGGAAGAGACCCAGTACTTC. This encodes CASSLRGYREETQYF. The variable domain in full, completed from reference TRBV5-1 and TRBJ2-5, reads KAGVTQTPRYLIKTRGQQVTLSCSPISGHRSVSWYQQTPGQGLQFLFEYFSETQRNKGNFPGRFSGRQFSNSRSEMNVSTLELGDSALYLCASSLRGYREETQYFGPGTRLLVL.

This clone was observed a single time. The gene calls are TRBV7-7 and TRBJ2-2; 7 bases are shared with TRBD2. From germline, CDR1 is SSHAT and CDR2 FNYEAQ (reference sequence). The CDR3 runs to 16 residues. Trimming cost V 1 base and J 6 bases; bases outside gene matches: 8. The CDR3 here is CASSLGSGLVSGELFF. The CDR3 nucleotides read TGTGCCAGCAGCTTAGGGTCCGGACTAGTCTCCGGGGAGCTGTTTTTT.

The chain joins TRBV7-6 to TRBJ1-2, with a possible D match to TRBD1 (6 bases). From germline, CDR1 is SGHVS and CDR2 FNYEAQ. The CDR3 covers 14 residues. V lost 3 bases to trimming and J lost 6 bases, with 14 bases between them. CDR3 loop: CASSLNGGFDGYTF. The CDR3 DNA reads as TGTGCCAGCAGCTTGAATGGGGGCTTTGATGGCTACACCTTC.